This is a list of T cell receptor beta chains from one sample in a study of blood T cells in healthy people across ages. TCRdb itself ran the 5' RACE reads through MiXCR, one entry per CDR3 protein. This sample has around 990,000 distinct CDR3 sequences; less than 45% occur once, and the top ten carry under 15%. The specimen was blood. These receptor sequences come from a young man in good health. Each CDR3 is given with its conserved first and last residue. D genes are given only for firm matches. Clone size is shown for a subset of rows, as once, few, many or a class of expanded clone.

TGTGCCAGCAGCCGAAGATACAATGAGCAGTTCTTC | CASSRRYNEQFF | TRBV6-2/TRBV6-3 | many | NA | TRBJ2-1
TGTGCCAGCAGCTTAGCGTCTCGCAGGGGAATCAATGGCTACACCTTC | CASSLASRRGINGYTF | TRBV7-9 | NA | NA | TRBJ1-2
TGTGCCAGCAGCCATATCCCCTATATAAGACACGAGCAGTACTTC | CASSHIPYIRHEQYF | TRBV7-7 | NA | NA | TRBJ2-7
TGTGCCAGCACGAGGGAAGGCTCGCCTGGGGCCAACGTCCTGACTTTC | CASTREGSPGANVLTF | TRBV7-2 | NA | NA | TRBJ2-6
TGCAGTGCTAGAGATCTGGGCAGTCAAACCTACAATGAGCAGTACTTC | CSARDLGSQTYNEQYF | TRBV20-1 | few | NA | TRBJ2-7
TGCAGTGCTTCCGGGGATCGGGACACTGAAGCTTTCTTT | CSASGDRDTEAFF | TRBV20-1 | NA | NA | TRBJ1-1
TGTGCCACCAGCAGAGTGACGGGGAGGACCAGCTCCTATAATTCACCCCTCCACTTT | CATSRVTGRTSSYNSPLHF | TRBV15 | NA | NA | TRBJ1-6
TGTGCCAGCAGCTTAGGACCGGGCGAAGCCTACGAGCAGTACTTC | CASSLGPGEAYEQYF | TRBV7-2 | NA | NA | TRBJ2-7
TGTGCCAGCAGCCAACGGACAGAAAGCTCCTACAATGAGCAGTTCTTC | CASSQRTESSYNEQFF | TRBV7-3 | NA | NA | TRBJ2-1
TGTGCCATCAGTGACCGTCTGGGTACAGCCACAGATACGCAGTATTTT | CAISDRLGTATDTQYF | TRBV10-3 | many | NA | TRBJ2-3
TGCAGCGTTGAATTTCGGGGGGGTCGCAATGAGCAGTTCTTC | CSVEFRGGRNEQFF | TRBV29-1 | NA | TRBD2 | TRBJ2-1
TGTGCCAGCAGCTCCCGGGGGACAGACAACAATGAGCAGTTCTTC | CASSSRGTDNNEQFF | TRBV9 | NA | NA | TRBJ2-1
TGCGCCAGCAGCTTGGAGGGTCGAGGGGACCACGAGCAGTACTTC | CASSLEGRGDHEQYF | TRBV5-1 | NA | NA | TRBJ2-7
TGTGCCAGCAGTTTACTCTCCAGGGACAATGAGCAGTTCTTC | CASSLLSRDNEQFF | TRBV28 | NA | NA | TRBJ2-1
TGCGCCAGCAGAATCCTGGGGACAGTGAATGAAAAACTGTTTTTT | CASRILGTVNEKLFF | TRBV5-1 | NA | TRBD1 | TRBJ1-4
TGTGCCAGCAGTTTAGAAGACAGGGGCTACGAGCAGTACTTC | CASSLEDRGYEQYF | TRBV12-3/TRBV12-4 | NA | TRBD1 | TRBJ2-7
TGTGCCAGCAGCGCTCGATTCAGCGGGGACACCCTCCACTTT | CASSARFSGDTLHF | TRBV11-2 | few | NA | TRBJ1-6
TGCAGTGCCAGCCGGGGCGGGACAGGGGGCTTGGGTTCACCCCTCCACTTT | CSASRGGTGGLGSPLHF | TRBV20-1 | few | TRBD1 | TRBJ1-6
TGTGCCAGCAGTTTAACCTATGGACAGGGGGATGGCTACACCTTC | CASSLTYGQGDGYTF | TRBV12-3/TRBV12-4 | few | TRBD1 | TRBJ1-2
TGTGCCAGCAGCTTGGAAGGGTCCGGGAACACAGATACGCAGTATTTT | CASSLEGSGNTDTQYF | TRBV7-2 | NA | NA | TRBJ2-3
TGCAGCGTTGAAGACAAGCTCGGGGTCACTGAAGCTTTCTTT | CSVEDKLGVTEAFF | TRBV29-1 | few | NA | TRBJ1-1
TGTGCCAGCAGCTTCTCAGGGGACCCCTACAATGAGCAGTACTTC | CASSFSGDPYNEQYF | TRBV28 | NA | NA | TRBJ2-7
TGTGCCAGCAGGCCAAACAGGGGCCTCTACAATGAGCAGTTCTTC | CASRPNRGLYNEQFF | TRBV6-2/TRBV6-3 | NA | TRBD1 | TRBJ2-1
TGCGCCAGCAGCCAAGAAGCGTCCAAATCCTACGAGCAGTACTTC | CASSQEASKSYEQYF | TRBV4-3 | NA | NA | TRBJ2-7
TGTGCCACCCTCCGGGACAGGGGCCGCTCCTACTACTCCTACGAGCAGTACTTC | CATLRDRGRSYYSYEQYF | TRBV24-1 | NA | TRBD1 | TRBJ2-7
TGTGCCAGCACCCAGGGACAGCTCAACTATGGCTACACCTTC | CASTQGQLNYGYTF | TRBV6-6 | many | TRBD1 | TRBJ1-2
TGCAGTGCTCAACCTCGCGGGGGGGGCACAGATACGCAGTATTTT | CSAQPRGGGTDTQYF | TRBV20-1 | once | TRBD2 | TRBJ2-3
TGTGCCAGCAGTTTAGGACTAGAGCCCACTAGCACAGATACGCAGTATTTT | CASSLGLEPTSTDTQYF | TRBV12-3/TRBV12-4 | many | NA | TRBJ2-3
TGCAGTGCTAGCTCCCGGGACAGGGTTAAAAGTGGCTACACCTTC | CSASSRDRVKSGYTF | TRBV20-1 | NA | TRBD1 | TRBJ1-2
TGCGCCAGCAGCTTGGACGGGGCAGTATACAATGAGCAGTACTTC | CASSLDGAVYNEQYF | TRBV5-1 | NA | NA | TRBJ2-7
TGTGCCAGCAAGTCCAGGAAATACGAGCAGTACTTC | CASKSRKYEQYF | TRBV2 | few | NA | TRBJ2-7
TGTGCCAGCAGCCCAACAGCAAGCAATCAGCCCCAGCATTTT | CASSPTASNQPQHF | TRBV7-2 | NA | NA | TRBJ1-5
TGCAGCGTTGAAGATCAGGGGGAATCCTACGAGCAGTACTTC | CSVEDQGESYEQYF | TRBV29-1 | NA | TRBD1 | TRBJ2-7
TGCAGTGCTTCGACTAGATCAGTCGGGAAGACCCAGTACTTC | CSASTRSVGKTQYF | TRBV20-1 | NA | NA | TRBJ2-5
TGCAGTGCTAGGGGGCCCTATCTAGACAATGAGCAGTTCTTC | CSARGPYLDNEQFF | TRBV20-1 | few | NA | TRBJ2-1
TGTGCCAGCAGATCGCAGGCAGGGGTGTTCTACAATGAGCAGTTCTTC | CASRSQAGVFYNEQFF | TRBV3-1 | NA | NA | TRBJ2-1
TGCAGCGTGGCGGGCAGGGTCGTCCAGCCCCAGCATTTT | CSVAGRVVQPQHF | TRBV29-1 | NA | NA | TRBJ1-5
TGTGCCAGCAGTTTCGACGCGGTTAATGGCTACACCTTC | CASSFDAVNGYTF | TRBV12-3/TRBV12-4 | NA | NA | TRBJ1-2
TGTGCCAGCAGTTTGCCGACCAACCCCCTACCCACAGATACGCAGTATTTT | CASSLPTNPLPTDTQYF | TRBV12-3/TRBV12-4 | few | NA | TRBJ2-3
TGTGCCAGCAGCCAGGGAACAACTAATGAAATACTGTTTTTT | CASSQGTTNEILFF | TRBV4-2 | NA | NA | TRBJ1-4
TGTGCCAGCAGCTCCAACCAGGGGATTAACTATGGCTACACCTTC | CASSSNQGINYGYTF | TRBV7-2 | NA | NA | TRBJ1-2
TGCAGGGCTAGTGTAGGGAGAGCTTTCTTT | CRASVGRAFF | TRBV20-1 | NA | NA | TRBJ1-1
TGTGCCAGCAGCTTAGTGACCCAGGGAAGGGAAAAACTGTTTTTT | CASSLVTQGREKLFF | TRBV7-2 | few | NA | TRBJ1-4
TGCGCCAGCAGCGTATCCTCGGACGGCGGCTACACCTTC | CASSVSSDGGYTF | TRBV5-1 | NA | NA | TRBJ1-2
TGTGCCAGCAGTCCGAGATTGACAGCGAACACTGAAGCTTTCTTT | CASSPRLTANTEAFF | TRBV6-5 | few | NA | TRBJ1-1
TGCAGTGCTAGAGATCGGACAGTACCTAATGAAAAACTGTTTTTT | CSARDRTVPNEKLFF | TRBV20-1 | few | NA | TRBJ1-4
TGTGCCAGCAGCCACCCTACCGGGACAGGGGGAATCATGGGCACTGAAGCTTTCTTT | CASSHPTGTGGIMGTEAFF | TRBV4-2 | NA | TRBD1 | TRBJ1-1
TGTGCCATCAGGAATGGGACACGCAATCAGCCCCAGCATTTT | CAIRNGTRNQPQHF | TRBV10-3 | NA | NA | TRBJ1-5
TGTGCCAGCAGCGTAGGAGTAGTGGGTTCGAGTGAGCAGTTCTTC | CASSVGVVGSSEQFF | TRBV9 | NA | NA | TRBJ2-1
TGTGCCAGCAGTCTTGCCTTGGGAGACGGCTCCTACGAGCAGTACTTC | CASSLALGDGSYEQYF | TRBV27 | NA | NA | TRBJ2-7